This entry lists 2 T cell receptor beta chains sequenced from one sample in a study of cytomegalovirus exposure and HLA in healthy donors. The PCR employed 60 Vbeta primers together with 13 Jbeta primers. Libraries were prepared by immunoSEQ multiplex PCR; TCRdb keeps only in-frame clonotypes and omits some of them. The profile shows 100,000 or so clones, around 75% of them singletons. Sequenced sample: PBMCs. The receptor set was obtained from a man aged 40-55 years in good health and CMV-seronegative.

This chain joins TRBV25-1 and TRBJ2-1, with D possibly matching TRBD2 (6 bases). Germline lookup yields CDR1 MGHDK and CDR2 SYGVNS. V lost 2 bases and J 4 bases, leaving 12 bases between the germline ends. There are 15 residues in the CDR3. CDR3 in amino acids: CASSENSGPYNEQFF. As DNA, the CDR3 is TGTGCCAGCAGTGAAAACAGCGGGCCATACAATGAGCAGTTCTTC.

The chain joins TRBV18 to TRBJ2-3; TRBD2 matches at 15 bases. The J segment lost 3 bases and the V segment lost 3 bases, leaving 7 bases of the junction unmatched. Germline-derived CDR1 and CDR2 are KGHSH and LQKENI. The CDR3 is made up of 18 amino acids. The CDR3 protein is CASSPGLAGGPRTDTQYF. CDR3 nucleotides: TGTGCCAGCTCACCCGGACTAGCGGGGGGGCCCAGAACAGATACGCAGTATTTT. Full variable domain (missing parts from reference TRBV18 and TRBJ2-3): NAGVMQNPRHLVRRRGQEARLRCSPMKGHSHVYWYRQLPEEGLKFMVYLQKENIIDESGMPKERFSAEFPKEGPSILRIQQVVRGDSAAYFCASSPGLAGGPRTDTQYFGPGTRLTVL.